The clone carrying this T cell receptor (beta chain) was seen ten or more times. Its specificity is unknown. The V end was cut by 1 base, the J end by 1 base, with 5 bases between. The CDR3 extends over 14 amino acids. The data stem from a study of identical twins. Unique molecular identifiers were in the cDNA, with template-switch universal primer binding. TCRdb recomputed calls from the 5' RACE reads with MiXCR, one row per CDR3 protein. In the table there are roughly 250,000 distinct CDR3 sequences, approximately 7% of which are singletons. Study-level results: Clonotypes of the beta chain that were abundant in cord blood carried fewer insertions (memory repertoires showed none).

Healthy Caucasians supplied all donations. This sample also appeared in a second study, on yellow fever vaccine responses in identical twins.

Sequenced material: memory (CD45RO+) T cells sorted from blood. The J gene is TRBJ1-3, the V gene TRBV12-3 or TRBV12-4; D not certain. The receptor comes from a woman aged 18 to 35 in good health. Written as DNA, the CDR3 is TGTGCCAGCAGTTTAGTCAGGTCTGGAAACACCATATATTTT. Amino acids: CASSLVRSGNTIYF.